The TCR beta chain described here comes from a study of monozygotic twins with inflammatory bowel disease. Study-wide results and caveats: Healthy co-twins exceeded IBD patients in TCRbeta diversity as measured by inverse Simpson.

CDR1 is DFQATT and CDR2 is SNEGSKA in the germline V gene (reference sequence). The CDR3 has 13 amino acids. With regard to this clonotype: The antigen remains unidentified.

Template switching appended UMIs that held a 6-nucleotide sample barcode. Researchers put TCRalpha and TCRbeta cDNA through two nested PCRs lasting approximately 17 and 9 cycles. No DNA is given; TCRdb re-called the 5' RACE reads and lists each CDR3 protein once. This specimen shows some 440,000 distinct CDR3 sequences; the ten leading clones hold roughly 2.2%. The specimen was blood. The chain has TRBV20-1 and TRBJ1-3; TCRdb selects TRBD1, and the lack of DNA leaves this call unchecked. The clonotype comes from a human donor with ulcerative colitis or Crohn's disease, or a healthy co-twin of an affected twin (not recorded which). This CDR3 reads CSAKGDSGNTIYF.